One sample yielded the 19 T cell receptor beta chains listed below, sequenced in a study of blood T cell repertoires in COVID-19. Sequenced by immunoSEQ multiplex PCR; TCRdb stores in-frame clones only, minus some. Here the sample spans more than 150,000 clones, under 90% being singletons. Sequenced sample: peripheral blood. These receptors originate from a human donor in a cohort sampled during active COVID-19.

The chain is built from TRBV2 and TRBJ1-4; D gene ambiguous. With 0 bases removed from V and 6 bases from J, the gap between germline ends came to 8 bases. The CDR3 sequence is 14 residues long. Per the germline V gene, CDR1 is SNHLY and CDR2 is FYNNEI. The DNA for the CDR3 is TGTGCCAGCAGTGAAGCCGTATCGGATGAAAAACTGTTTTTT. Its translation: CASSEAVSDEKLFF. Together with reference TRBV2 and TRBJ1-4, the CDR3 gives the full variable domain: EPEVTQTPSHQVTQMGQEVILRCVPISNHLYFYWYRQILGQKVEFLVSFYNNEISEKSEIFDDQFSVERPDGSNFTLKIRSTKLEDSAMYFCASSEAVSDEKLFFGSGTQLSVL.

The chain has TRBV11-2 and TRBJ2-1, with 8 bases aligning to TRBD2. The CDR3 has 17 residues. V lost 5 bases, J lost 9 bases, and 18 bases stayed unmatched. CDR1 SGHAT and CDR2 FQNNGV come from the germline V gene. In nucleotides, the CDR3 is TGTGCCAGCAGCCCCCCTACTGCCTCCGGGGGGGCGGGTGAGCAGTTCTTC. Its translation is CASSPPTASGGAGEQFF.

The chain is built from TRBV13 and TRBJ2-7; 8 bases are a match to TRBD1. The CDR3 loop spans 17 amino acids. Germline trimming cut 5 bases from V and 2 bases from J; bases unmatched to any gene: 14. Per the germline V gene, CDR1 is PRHDT and CDR2 is FYEKMQ (reference sequence). CDR3 DNA sequence: TGTGCCAGCAGCCCCGGGACAGGCTTAGATAGGACCTACGAGCAGTACTTC. Translated: CASSPGTGLDRTYEQYF.

The chain uses TRBV5-6 and TRBJ2-2; no firm D call. The CDR3 is made up of 12 amino acids. From germline, CDR1 is SGHDT and CDR2 YYEEEE. V was cut by 0 bases and J by 7 bases, with 4 bases left in between. CDR3 nucleotides: TGTGCCAGCAGCTTGGCCAACGGGGAGCTGTTTTTT. It specifies CASSLANGELFF.

This chain links TRBV27 with TRBJ2-3, with D hard to call. The germline V and J ends were trimmed by 2 bases and 0 bases, with 3 bases remaining between them. Germline V gives CDR1 MNHEY, CDR2 SMNVEV (reference sequence). This CDR3 comprises 13 residues. The CDR3, as DNA: TGTGCCAGCAGTTTAACTAGCACAGATACGCAGTATTTT. Residues: CASSLTSTDTQYF.

In DNA form, the CDR3 reads TGTGCCAGCAGCCCCCGGGGGGACGTGTACAATGAGCAGTTCTTC. This codes for CASSPRGDVYNEQFF. The chain recombines TRBV7-6 with TRBJ2-1; 7 nucleotides align to TRBD2. V lost 5 bases, J lost 4 bases, and 8 bases stayed unmatched. The V gene's germline CDR1 is SGHVS and CDR2 FNYEAQ. The CDR3 covers 15 residues.

The chain joins TRBV27 to TRBJ1-2; D unclear. V was pared by 8 bases and J by 1 base, with 5 bases between. This CDR3 is 11 amino acids long. CDR1 and CDR2 from the germline V gene are MNHEY and SMNVEV (reference sequence). The CDR3 protein is CASRDNYGYTF. The CDR3, as DNA: TGTGCCAGCCGGGATAACTATGGCTACACCTTC.

The V and J genes are TRBV7-7 and TRBJ2-2; TRBD1 agrees at 11 bases. Germline V gives CDR1 SSHAT, CDR2 FNYEAQ (reference sequence). Trimming removed 5 bases from V and 5 bases from J; junction bases left unmatched: 4. This CDR3 has 15 amino acids. CDR3 DNA: TGTGCCAGCAGCCCCGGGACAGGGGGAACCGGGGAGCTGTTTTTT. It yields the protein CASSPGTGGTGELFF. The full variable domain, with the rest looked up from reference TRBV7-7 and TRBJ2-2, is GAGVSQSPRYKVTKRGQDVTLRCDPISSHATLYWYQQALGQGPEFLTYFNYEAQPDKSGLPSDRFSAERPEGSISTLTIQRTEQRDSAMYRCASSPGTGGTGELFFGEGSRLTVL.

The chain employs TRBV7-2 and TRBJ1-4; 7 bases are shared with TRBD1. This CDR3 comprises 15 residues. V dropped 2 bases and J dropped 2; count of bases not matched to a gene: 2. Germline CDR1 SGHTA, CDR2 FQGNSA. The CDR3 DNA follows: TGTGCCAGCAGCTTACAGGGGGACACTAATGAAAAACTGTTTTTT. Translation: CASSLQGDTNEKLFF.

This clone was observed a few times. This chain joins TRBV6-1 and TRBJ1-2, with D unresolved. The V gene's germline CDR1 is MNHNS and CDR2 SASEGT. V was clipped by 3 bases and J by 5 bases, with 7 bases between them. The CDR3 is 12 amino acids. CDR3 DNA: TGTGCCAGCAGTGAGGAGGGATATGGCTACACCTTC. Its protein product is CASSEEGYGYTF.

The chain joins TRBV10-2 to TRBJ1-1, with 9 bases aligning to TRBD1. The germline V gene encodes CDR1 WSHSY and CDR2 SAAADI. The CDR3 extends over 14 amino acids. Trimming at V came to 4 bases and at J to 5 bases, leaving 5 bases not matched to a gene. This CDR3 reads CASSGDRDMTEAFF. CDR3 DNA sequence: TGCGCCAGCAGTGGGGACAGGGATATGACTGAAGCTTTCTTT.

V usage is TRBV6-6 and J usage is TRBJ2-5; maybe TRBD2 (6 bases). Germline CDR1 MNHNY, CDR2 SVGAGI (reference sequence). This CDR3 region has 14 residues. V was pared by 4 bases and J by 1 base, with 10 bases between. CDR3 bases: TGTGCCAGCAGTTGGGGCGGGACCCAAGAGACCCAGTACTTC. This codes for CASSWGGTQETQYF.

This chain links TRBV11-2 with TRBJ2-2, with 13 bases aligning to TRBD2. The CDR3 runs 19 residues. The V gene's germline CDR1 is SGHAT and CDR2 FQNNGV. The V and J ends lost 2 bases and 5 bases, in that order; junction bases with no gene match: 11. CDR3 in amino acids: CASSLTTVLAGGSTGELFF. The CDR3 coding sequence is TGTGCCAGCAGCTTAACCACGGTACTAGCGGGGGGGTCGACCGGGGAGCTGTTTTTT.

The rearrangement uses TRBV19 and TRBJ1-3; possibly TRBD1 for D (6 bases). Germline CDR1 and CDR2: LNHDA and SQIVND (reference sequence). V was shortened by 5 bases and J by 7 bases, with 21 bases between the two germline ends. The CDR3 has 16 amino acids. The CDR3 DNA follows: TGTGCCAGTAGTCCTCGGACAGACCCTCGCCGGAACACCATATATTTT. As protein: CASSPRTDPRRNTIYF. Supplemented by reference TRBV19 and TRBJ1-3, the full variable domain reads DGGITQSPKYLFRKEGQNVTLSCEQNLNHDAMYWYRQDPGQGLRLIYYSQIVNDFQKGDIAEGYSVSREKKESFPLTVTSAQKNPTAFYLCASSPRTDPRRNTIYFGEGSWLTVV.

J is TRBJ2-7 and V is TRBV5-1; 7 bases fit TRBD1. There are 15 residues in the CDR3. The junction had 6 bases not matched to a gene; V was cut back by 0 bases and J by 3 bases. CDR1 SGHRS and CDR2 YFSETQ come from the germline V gene. The CDR3 loop reads CASSLAGTENYEQYF. For the CDR3, the DNA is TGCGCCAGCAGCTTGGCCGGGACAGAGAACTACGAGCAGTACTTC.

The chain carries TRBV4-1 and TRBJ2-1; unclear D gene. Germline CDR1 is MGHRA and CDR2 is YSYEKL. CDR3 size: 14 residues. The V gene lost 1 base and the J gene lost 7 bases, with 11 bases spanning the gap. CDR3 bases: TGCGCCAGCAGCCAAGTGGTCAGGAATAATGAGCAGTTCTTC. Translated: CASSQVVRNNEQFF.

This CDR3 reads CASTPFGAGTDTQYF. DNA for the CDR3: TGTGCCAGCACCCCATTCGGGGCGGGGACAGATACGCAGTATTTT. This rearrangement joins TRBV7-9 to TRBJ2-3; a weak D match, TRBD2 (6 bases). Germline assignment: CDR1 SEHNR and CDR2 FQNEAQ (reference sequence). V lost 7 bases and J lost 3, with 17 bases in between. CDR3 length: 15 residues.

The chain uses TRBV5-4 and TRBJ1-1; D is possibly TRBD1 (6 bases). This CDR3 comprises 13 residues. V was trimmed by 4 bases and J by 4 bases, leaving 11 bases between them. The germline V gene encodes CDR1 SGHNT and CDR2 YYREEE (reference sequence). The CDR3 region is CASSATGITEAFF. Here the CDR3 DNA reads TGTGCCAGCAGCGCCACAGGGATCACTGAAGCTTTCTTT.

The J gene is TRBJ2-5, the V gene TRBV7-8, with D possibly TRBD1 on 5 matching bases. The V gene lost 4 bases and the J gene lost 5 bases, with 20 bases spanning the gap. There are 16 residues in the CDR3. From germline, CDR1 is SGHVS and CDR2 FQNEAQ. DNA of the CDR3: TGTGCCAGCAGCTCAGGGCCAGGCGGAGTGGAGGAGACCCAGTACTTC. Protein product: CASSSGPGGVEETQYF.